Sequencing of this TCR beta chain was carried out in a study of CD8 T cells in Susac syndrome. The CDR3 totals 14 residues. Germline-derived CDR1 and CDR2 are SEHNR and FQNEAQ (reference sequence). V lost 5 bases and J lost 5; bases outside the gene matches: 5. Roughly 0.45 to 1 ug RNA was reverse transcribed with random hexamers. TCRdb passed the immunoSEQ multiplex PCR reads through MiXCR, listing each CDR3 protein once. The sample lists roughly 200,000 distinct CDR3 sequences; 85% to 95% were seen once. Sequenced sample: CD4+ T cells from PBMCs. This TCR was sampled from a human donor in good health. V gene TRBV7-9 combines with J gene TRBJ1-4; 7 nucleotides align to TRBD1. Here the CDR3 reads CASSRQGGNEKLFF. The CDR3, as DNA: TGTGCCAGCAGCCGACAGGGTGGGAATGAAAAACTGTTTTTT.